This is a list of T cell receptor beta chains from one sample in a study of identical twins. Via MiXCR, TCRdb re-called the 5' RACE reads, giving one row per CDR3 protein. Here the sample spans 600,000 to 850,000 distinct CDR3 sequences, 15% to 20% being singletons. These data are also associated with another study on T cells expressing NK-cell markers.

Sequencing was carried out using PBMCs. These receptors all stem from a woman younger than 35 in good health. Each CDR3 is given with its conserved first and last residue. Each record gives: clone size, V gene, D gene, J gene, CDR3 protein, CDR3 DNA. D genes are given only for firm matches. Where a row states a size, it is once, few, many or the class of an expanded clone; other rows omit it.

>.|TRBV21-1|.|TRBJ2-1
CASKGNEQFF
TGTGCCAGCAAAGGTAATGAGCAGTTCTTC
>few|TRBV12-3/TRBV12-4|TRBD1|TRBJ2-5
CASSHLDRVGKTQYF
TGTGCCAGCAGTCACCTTGACAGGGTCGGAAAGACCCAGTACTTC
>.|TRBV28|.|TRBJ2-4
CASSPPQEDKNIQYF
TGTGCCAGCAGTCCACCCCAGGAGGACAAAAACATTCAGTACTTC
>many|TRBV6-1|TRBD1|TRBJ2-7
CASKPGQGIYEQYF
TGTGCCAGCAAACCGGGACAGGGAATCTACGAGCAGTACTTC
>.|TRBV20-1|TRBD2|TRBJ2-1
CSALTSGTSGTLHSYNEQFF
TGCAGTGCACTGACCTCCGGGACTAGCGGGACCCTCCACTCCTACAATGAGCAGTTCTTC
>few|TRBV3-1|TRBD1|TRBJ2-5
CASSQETGEETQYF
TGTGCCAGCAGCCAAGAAACAGGGGAAGAGACCCAGTACTTC
>.|TRBV6-2/TRBV6-3|TRBD1|TRBJ2-2
CASSLWTGPRNTGELFF
TGTGCCAGCAGCCTTTGGACAGGACCAAGGAACACCGGGGAGCTGTTTTTT
>few|TRBV7-9|.|TRBJ2-1
CASSLPEKTRNEQFF
TGTGCCAGCAGCTTGCCGGAAAAGACCCGGAATGAGCAGTTCTTC
>many|TRBV27|.|TRBJ2-1
CASSWGPYNEQFF
TGTGCCAGCAGTTGGGGTCCCTACAATGAGCAGTTCTTC
>.|TRBV10-2|TRBD1|TRBJ2-3
CASSPWDRGIDTQYF
TGCGCCAGCAGTCCCTGGGACAGGGGAATAGATACGCAGTATTTT
>.|TRBV5-1|.|TRBJ2-7
CASSSPSGLSSYEQYF
TGCGCCAGCAGCTCACCCAGCGGGCTAAGCTCCTACGAGCAGTACTTC
>.|TRBV27|.|TRBJ1-2
CASFLGYTF
TGTGCCAGTTTCCTTGGCTACACCTTC
>few|TRBV15|TRBD1|TRBJ2-7
CATSRVGQVQYEQYF
TGTGCCACCAGCAGAGTGGGACAGGTTCAGTACGAGCAGTACTTC
>.|TRBV20-1|TRBD2|TRBJ2-1
CSAYGTSGSSYNEQFF
TGCAGTGCTTACGGGACTAGCGGCAGCTCCTACAATGAGCAGTTCTTC
>few|TRBV12-3/TRBV12-4|.|TRBJ2-6
CASKGLNGANVLTF
TGTGCCAGCAAGGGACTTAATGGGGCCAACGTCCTGACTTTC
>.|TRBV5-8|.|TRBJ2-2
CASSPDFGELFF
TGTGCCAGCAGCCCGGATTTCGGGGAGCTGTTTTTT
>once|TRBV20-1|TRBD2|TRBJ2-5
CSANDAGDWRTQYF
TGCAGTGCTAATGACGCGGGGGACTGGCGGACCCAGTACTTC
>.|TRBV7-6|.|TRBJ2-7
CASSQGLGASYEQYF
TGTGCCAGCAGCCAGGGGCTGGGAGCCTCCTACGAGCAGTACTTC
>many|TRBV12-3/TRBV12-4|.|TRBJ2-1
CASSLRGGLYNEQFF
TGTGCCAGCAGTTTGAGGGGGGGACTATACAATGAGCAGTTCTTC
>few|TRBV11-2|TRBD1|TRBJ1-6
CASTRGQGGFYNSPLHF
TGTGCCAGCACCCGCGGACAGGGCGGATTCTATAATTCACCCCTCCACTTT
>few|TRBV15|.|TRBJ2-3
CATSTRSSKIHTQYF
TGTGCCACCAGCACCCGGTCCTCCAAGATTCATACGCAGTATTTT
>.|TRBV7-2|.|TRBJ2-7
CASSLGRLTEQYF
TGTGCCAGCAGCTTAGGGAGACTGACCGAGCAGTACTTC
>.|TRBV11-2|.|TRBJ2-1
CASSSIIAPGDEQFF
TGTGCCAGCAGCTCGATAATAGCCCCCGGGGATGAGCAGTTCTTC
>.|TRBV20-1|TRBD2|TRBJ2-1
CSAGIIAGGRNNEQFF
TGCAGTGCTGGGATTATAGCGGGGGGGCGCAACAATGAGCAGTTCTTC
>few|TRBV12-3/TRBV12-4|.|TRBJ2-2
CASSLVADTGELFF
TGTGCCAGCAGTTTGGTAGCAGACACCGGGGAGCTGTTTTTT
>.|TRBV27|.|TRBJ2-1
CASSSGVFQFF
TGTGCCAGCAGCTCAGGGGTGTTTCAGTTCTTC
>few|TRBV4-1|TRBD2|TRBJ2-5
CASSQRVTSGAETQYF
TGCGCCAGCAGCCAACGCGTTACTAGCGGGGCTGAGACCCAGTACTTC
>.|TRBV29-1|.|TRBJ2-1
CSVRDLSSYNEQFF
TGCAGCGTGAGGGACCTTAGCTCCTACAATGAGCAGTTCTTC
>.|TRBV5-4|.|TRBJ1-1
CASSLWPGANTEAFF
TGTGCCAGCAGCTTGTGGCCGGGGGCGAACACTGAAGCTTTCTTT
>.|TRBV11-2|.|TRBJ2-1
CASSLVVWEQFF
TGTGCCAGCAGCTTAGTAGTGTGGGAGCAGTTCTTC
>few|TRBV5-4|.|TRBJ2-1
CASSFSGSKGNEQFF
TGTGCCAGCAGCTTCAGCGGGTCAAAAGGTAATGAGCAGTTCTTC
>few|TRBV12-3/TRBV12-4|.|TRBJ2-3
CASSSTATQYF
TGTGCCAGCAGTTCCACTGCTACGCAGTATTTT
>few|TRBV20-1|.|TRBJ1-2
CSAKVQFYGYTF
TGCAGTGCTAAGGTCCAGTTCTATGGCTACACCTTC
>.|TRBV9|TRBD1|TRBJ2-7
CASSGTGVLDEQYF
TGTGCCAGCAGCGGGACAGGGGTTTTAGACGAGCAGTACTTC
>.|TRBV6-5|.|TRBJ2-3
CASSYSRSEDTQYF
TGTGCCAGCAGTTACTCACGTAGTGAAGATACGCAGTATTTT
>.|TRBV24-1|.|TRBJ1-5
CATSAAGNQPQHF
TGTGCCACCAGTGCGGCAGGGAATCAGCCCCAGCATTTT
>.|TRBV9|.|TRBJ2-1
CASSARGNEQFF
TGTGCCAGCAGCGCCAGGGGTAATGAGCAGTTCTTC
>few|TRBV6-1|.|TRBJ2-1
CASSPGPRRDNEQFF
TGTGCCAGCTCGCCGGGGCCACGGCGGGACAATGAGCAGTTCTTC
>.|TRBV15|TRBD2|TRBJ2-5
CATSRVRLAGPQETQYF
TGTGCCACCAGCAGAGTAAGGCTAGCGGGGCCACAAGAGACCCAGTACTTC
>.|TRBV4-1|.|TRBJ1-2
CASSPTPVTNYGYTF
TGCGCCAGCAGCCCGACACCTGTCACTAACTATGGCTACACCTTC
>.|TRBV11-3|.|TRBJ1-6
CASSLGFTSPLHF
TGTGCCAGCAGCTTAGGTTTCACTTCACCCCTCCACTTT